One sample yielded the 14 T cell receptor beta chains listed below, sequenced in a study of blood T cells in healthy people across ages. Through a sample-barcoded 5' primer and a J-beta primer mix, a second PCR was run for 7 to 11 cycles. One entry per CDR3 protein, called by TCRdb with MiXCR from the 5' RACE reads. The table includes 600,000 or so distinct CDR3 sequences, approximately 30% detected once. Material: blood. Receptors were obtained from a woman of 80 years or more in good health.

This sequence joins TRBV18 and TRBJ1-2; D ambiguous. The CDR3 length is 14 residues. V was clipped by 3 bases and J by 3 bases, with 11 bases between them. Germline CDR1 is KGHSH and CDR2 is LQKENI. DNA for the CDR3: TGTGCCAGCTCACCGGTCGAGGGCGACTATGGCTACACCTTC. It codes for CASSPVEGDYGYTF.

This clonotype was counted between two and nine times. The V and J genes are TRBV28 and TRBJ1-5, with D possibly matching TRBD1 (6 bases). CDR1 MDHEN and CDR2 SYDVKM come from the germline V gene. The CDR3 totals 15 residues. Trimming removed 7 bases from V and 4 bases from J, with 17 bases in between. CDR3: CASTQGTLINQPQHF. The CDR3, as DNA: TGTGCCAGCACCCAGGGGACCCTGATAAATCAGCCCCAGCATTTT.

To note about this clonotype: Its ends do not fully match the called genes, so a read error is possible. The chain uses TRBV9 and TRBJ1-3; D gene unclear. This CDR3 spans 17 amino acids. The germline V gene encodes CDR1 SGDLS and CDR2 YYNGEE. DNA of the CDR3: TGTGCCAGCAGCGTAGGGGATAGGGTTATCACTGGAAACACCATATCTTTT. Translated: CASSVGDRVITGNTISF.

This sequence joins TRBV6-5 and TRBJ2-7, with TRBD2 matching over 8 bases. Germline values: CDR1 MNHEY, CDR2 SVGAGI. Losses at the gene ends were 6 bases for V and 7 bases for J; bases not matched to a gene: 11. The CDR3 loop spans 14 amino acids. The CDR3 protein is CASSSLAAVGEQYF. For the CDR3, the DNA is TGTGCCAGCAGCTCACTAGCGGCCGTGGGGGAGCAGTACTTC.

A note on this clonotype: With a much larger clone just one base away, this may be a read error. The chain has TRBV28 and TRBJ2-7; D possibly corresponds to TRBD1 (5 bases). The CDR3 runs 16 residues. Germline V gives CDR1 MDHEN, CDR2 SYDVKM. V shed 1 base and J shed 7 bases, with 20 bases lying between them. The CDR3: CASSLFAAARGNEQYF. The DNA for the CDR3 is TGTGCCAGCAGTTTATTCGCGGCCGCAAGGGGCAATGAGCAGTACTTC.

This clonotype showed up just a few times. The gene calls are TRBV30 and TRBJ1-1; unclear D gene. The CDR3 is 11 amino acids. Trimming left V 2 bases short and J 8 bases short, with 9 bases between. The germline gives CDR1 GTSNPN, CDR2 SVGIG (reference sequence). In DNA, the CDR3 is TGTGCCTGGAGTAGTTTGAGGGAAGCTTTCTTT. Its translation is CAWSSLREAFF.

This clonotype occurred many times. J is TRBJ2-7 and V is TRBV9, with 7 bases identical to TRBD1. Trimming cost V 3 bases and J 3 bases; bases outside gene matches: 9. This CDR3 has 15 residues. Germline assignment: CDR1 SGDLS and CDR2 YYNGEE. CDR3 in amino acids: CASSALEGQIYEQYF. The CDR3 DNA is TGTGCCAGCAGCGCCCTAGAGGGACAGATCTACGAGCAGTACTTC.

This rearrangement joins TRBV9 to TRBJ2-1, with 7 bases matching TRBD1. The CDR3 sequence is 13 residues long. Germline V lookup: CDR1 SGDLS, CDR2 YYNGEE. The J segment lost 8 bases and the V segment lost 0 bases, leaving 2 bases of the junction unmatched. Here the CDR3 DNA reads TGTGCCAGCAGCGTAGGAGGGGGCGATGAGCAGTTCTTC. Protein: CASSVGGGDEQFF.

This clonotype was counted many times. The V call is TRBV15, the J call TRBJ2-7, with TRBD1 as a possible D gene (5 bases). This CDR3 contains 12 residues. The V gene lost 0 bases and the J gene lost 6 bases, with 6 bases spanning the gap. Per the germline V gene, CDR1 is LNHNV and CDR2 is YYDKDF (reference sequence). Here the CDR3 reads CATSRDRVEQYF. The CDR3 coding sequence is TGTGCCACCAGCAGAGACAGGGTCGAGCAGTACTTC.

This clonotype was recorded many times. The chain is built from TRBV7-3 and TRBJ2-6, with 11 bases lining up with TRBD2. This CDR3 region has 18 residues. Trimming at V came to 5 bases and at J to 0 bases, leaving 6 bases not matched to a gene. Germline V gives CDR1 SGHTA, CDR2 FQGTGA. CDR3 residues: CASSPGTSGFSGANVLTF. CDR3 bases: TGTGCCAGCAGCCCCGGGACTAGCGGATTCTCTGGGGCCAACGTCCTGACTTTC.

As to this clonotype: This may be a read error, as it is one base from a much larger clone. This chain uses TRBV27 with TRBJ2-1, with 9 nucleotides matching TRBD1. Trimming cost V 5 bases and J 10 bases; bases outside gene matches: 6. The CDR3 length is 13 residues. Germline assignment: CDR1 MNHEY and CDR2 SMNVEV (reference sequence). The CDR3 nucleotides are TGTGCCAGCAGTACCCGGACAGGGGACGAGCAGTTCTTC. Encoded protein: CASSTRTGDEQFF.

V usage is TRBV29-1 and J usage is TRBJ1-1, with 8 bases that match TRBD1. Unmatched junction bases numbered 5, after V lost 4 bases and J lost 4 bases. The CDR3 runs to 13 residues. Germline-derived CDR1 and CDR2 are SQVTM and ANQGSEA. The CDR3 DNA is TGCAGCGTTGCAGGGGGCTGGGGCACTGAAGCTTTCTTT. Translated, it gives CSVAGGWGTEAFF.

Ten or more counts support this clonotype. The rearrangement uses TRBV28 and TRBJ2-5; 9 nucleotides align to TRBD2. This CDR3 comprises 15 residues. With 2 bases clipped from V and 4 bases from J, the junction kept 5 bases outside the gene matches. In germline, CDR1 is MDHEN, CDR2 SYDVKM. The CDR3 loop reads CASSLRGTSRETQYF. Here the CDR3 DNA reads TGTGCCAGCAGTTTACGAGGGACTAGCAGAGAGACCCAGTACTTC.

The table lists this clonotype with many counts. The chain uses TRBV7-2 and TRBJ2-7; 11 nucleotides agree with TRBD2. The germline gives CDR1 SGHTA, CDR2 FQGNSA. The trim removed 3 bases at V and 2 bases at J, leaving 12 bases unmatched. CDR3 length: 18 residues. Written as DNA, the CDR3 is TGTGCCAGCAGCTTCCTAGCGGGGGGCTCGACACCCGCCTACGAGCAGTACTTC. Protein: CASSFLAGGSTPAYEQYF. The variable domain in full, completed from reference TRBV7-2 and TRBJ2-7, reads GAGVSQSPSNKVTEKGKDVELRCDPISGHTALYWYRQSLGQGLEFLIYFQGNSAPDKSGLPSDRFSAERTGGSVSTLTIQRTQQEDSAVYLCASSFLAGGSTPAYEQYFGPGTRLTVT.